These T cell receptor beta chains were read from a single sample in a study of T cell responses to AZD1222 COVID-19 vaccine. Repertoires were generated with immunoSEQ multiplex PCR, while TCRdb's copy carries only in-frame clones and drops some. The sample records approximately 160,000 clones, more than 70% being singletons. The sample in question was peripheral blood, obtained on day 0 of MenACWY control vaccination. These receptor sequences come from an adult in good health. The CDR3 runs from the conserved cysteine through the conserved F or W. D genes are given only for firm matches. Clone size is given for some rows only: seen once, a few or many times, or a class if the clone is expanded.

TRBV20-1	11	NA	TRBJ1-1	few	TGCAGTGCTAGAGAGGAGACTAACGCTTTCTTT	CSAREETNAFF
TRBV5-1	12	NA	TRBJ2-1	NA	TGCGCCAGCAGCTTGGGTAACAATGAGCAGTTCTTC	CASSLGNNEQFF
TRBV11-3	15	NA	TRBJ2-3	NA	TGTGCCAGCAGCTTGTACGGGACTAGCACAGATACGCAGTATTTT	CASSLYGTSTDTQYF
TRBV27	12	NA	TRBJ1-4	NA	TGTGCCAGCAGAAACGCATACGAAAAACTGTTTTTT	CASRNAYEKLFF
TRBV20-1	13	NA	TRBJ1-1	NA	TGCAGTGCTAGTCTCCAGTTGAACACTGAAGCTTTCTTT	CSASLQLNTEAFF
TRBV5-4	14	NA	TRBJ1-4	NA	TGTGCCAGCAGCTTGGGGCAGCTTAATGAAAAACTGTTTTTT	CASSLGQLNEKLFF
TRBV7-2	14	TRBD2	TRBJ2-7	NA	TGTGCCAGCAGCTTAGTTGCGGGAGGGCGCGAGCAGTACTTC	CASSLVAGGREQYF
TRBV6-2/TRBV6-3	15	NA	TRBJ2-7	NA	TGTGCCAGCAGCACCTCCCGGGGCGCCCCCTACGAGCAGTACTTC	CASSTSRGAPYEQYF
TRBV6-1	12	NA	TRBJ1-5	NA	TGTGCCAGCAGTTTCTCAGATCAGCCCCAGCATTTT	CASSFSDQPQHF
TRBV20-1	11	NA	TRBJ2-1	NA	TGCAGTGCTAGGCTCGACAATGAGCAGTTCTTC	CSARLDNEQFF
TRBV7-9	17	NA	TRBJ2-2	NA	TGTGCCAGCAGCCCGCCAGCCGGAATCAGGGACACCGGGGAGCTGTTTTTT	CASSPPAGIRDTGELFF
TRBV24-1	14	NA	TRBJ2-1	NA	TGTGCCACCAGTGAGGGGGGGCTAATCAATGAGCAGTTCTTC	CATSEGGLINEQFF
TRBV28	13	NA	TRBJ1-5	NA	TGTGCCAGCAGAATGGGGGCAACTCAGCCCCAGCATTTT	CASRMGATQPQHF
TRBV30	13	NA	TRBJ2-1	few	TGTGCCGGACACAGGGCGCGCTACAATGAGCAGTTCTTC	CAGHRARYNEQFF
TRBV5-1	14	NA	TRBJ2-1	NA	TGCGCCAGCAGCTTGGTACAGGGAGGGGATGAGCAGTTCTTC	CASSLVQGGDEQFF
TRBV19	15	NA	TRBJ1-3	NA	TGTGCCAGTAGTCCCCGTTCCAGCTCTGGAAACACCATATATTTT	CASSPRSSSGNTIYF
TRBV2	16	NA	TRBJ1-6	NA	TGTGCCAGCAGCGCCTATGGCCAGGGATTCAATTCACCCCTCCACTTT	CASSAYGQGFNSPLHF
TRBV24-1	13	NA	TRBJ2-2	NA	TGTGCCACCAGGACAGGTCGATCCGGGGAGCTGTTTTTT	CATRTGRSGELFF
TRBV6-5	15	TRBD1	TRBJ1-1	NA	TGTGCCAGCAGCACACAGACAGGGGTGCCTGCTGAAGCTTTCTTT	CASSTQTGVPAEAFF
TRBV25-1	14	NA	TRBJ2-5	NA	TGTGCCAGCAGTCCCCGGACGGAGGTGGAGACCCAGTACTTC	CASSPRTEVETQYF
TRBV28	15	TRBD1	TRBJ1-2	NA	TGTGCCAGCAGCGACGCCGGGACAGGGAGGGATGGCTACACCTTC	CASSDAGTGRDGYTF
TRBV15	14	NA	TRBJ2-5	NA	TGTGCCACCAGCAGCTCCAGGGCCACCGAGACCCAGTACTTC	CATSSSRATETQYF
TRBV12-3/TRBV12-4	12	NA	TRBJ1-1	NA	TGTGCCAGCAGTACAGCGAACACTGAAGCTTTCTTT	CASSTANTEAFF
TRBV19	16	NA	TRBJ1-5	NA	TGTGCCAGTAGTATATGGGGCATAGGGGCAAATCAGCCCCAGCATTTT	CASSIWGIGANQPQHF
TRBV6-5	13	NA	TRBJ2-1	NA	TGTGCCAGCAGTTACAGGCAGTACAATGAGCAGTTCTTC	CASSYRQYNEQFF
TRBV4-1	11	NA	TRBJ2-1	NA	TGCGCCAGCACCCGGGACAATGAGCAGTTCTTC	CASTRDNEQFF
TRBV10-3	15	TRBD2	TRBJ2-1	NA	TGTGCCATCAGCCCCCTAGCGGGGGGGCGCAATGAGCAGTTCTTC	CAISPLAGGRNEQFF
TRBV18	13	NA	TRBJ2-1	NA	TGTGCCAGCTCACCGGACGAGGTTACCCCCCAGTTCTTC	CASSPDEVTPQFF
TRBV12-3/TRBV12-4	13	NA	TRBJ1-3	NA	TGTGCCAGCAGTTCTACAGGGTTCCACACCATATATTTT	CASSSTGFHTIYF
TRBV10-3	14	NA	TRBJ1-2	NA	TGTGCCATCAGTGAACAGGGCCAGATCTATGGCTACACCTTC	CAISEQGQIYGYTF
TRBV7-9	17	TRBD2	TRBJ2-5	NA	TGTGCCAGCCCCAGCGGGACTAGCGGGGGAGCCCAAGAGACCCAGTACTTC	CASPSGTSGGAQETQYF
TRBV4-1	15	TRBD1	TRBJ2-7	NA	TGCGCCAGCAGCCAAGGGGGACAGGATATTTACGAGCAGTACTTC	CASSQGGQDIYEQYF